Presented here are 23 T cell receptor beta chains from one specimen sequenced in a study of CD8+CD57+ T cells in acquired aplastic anemia. An expansion of CD8+CD57+ cells by flow cytometry had been shown in patients chosen for sequencing. CDR3 and TCR beta VDJ profiling relied on a genomic DNA template. One entry per CDR3 protein results from TCRdb running MiXCR on the reads. The table lists around 150,000 distinct CDR3 sequences, roughly 48% of them singletons, with 2.5% to 3% in the top ten. The sample was sorted CD4+, CD8+, or CD8+CD57+ T cells (not recorded which) from PBMCs. The receptors originated from a human donor with aplastic anemia.

The rearrangement links TRBV18 to TRBJ1-4; D unclear. Trimming cost V 5 bases and J 0 bases, with 10 bases left between them. Germline lookup yields CDR1 KGHSH and CDR2 LQKENI. This CDR3 is built from 15 residues. CDR3: CASSFAGATNEKLFF. The CDR3 DNA is TGTGCCAGCTCATTCGCCGGGGCAACTAATGAAAAACTGTTTTTT.

This clonotype was counted between two and nine times. V and J are TRBV3-1 and TRBJ1-1, with D possibly being TRBD1 (5 bases). Germline lookup yields CDR1 LGHDT and CDR2 YNNKEL (reference sequence). The V end lost 0 bases, the J end lost 6 bases, and 11 bases lay between the germline ends. This CDR3 region has 14 residues. The CDR3 sequence: CASSQDVRGAEAFF. CDR3 nucleotides: TGTGCCAGCAGCCAAGATGTAAGGGGAGCTGAAGCTTTCTTT.

This clonotype has only a few counts. The chain carries TRBV20-1 and TRBJ2-5; D unresolved. Per germline, CDR1 DFQATT and CDR2 SNEGSKA (reference sequence). Trimming stripped 3 bases from V and 5 bases from J, with 13 bases between. There are 13 residues in the CDR3. CDR3 loop: CSASHLRRETQYF. CDR3 DNA sequence: TGCAGTGCTAGTCACCTCCGTCGGGAGACCCAGTACTTC.

This clonotype came up many times. The chain carries TRBV5-1 and TRBJ2-2; no clear D. The V gene's germline CDR1 is SGHRS and CDR2 YFSETQ. V lost 9 bases, J lost 4 bases, and 16 bases lay in between. The CDR3 extends over 14 amino acids. CDR3 nucleotide sequence: TGCGCCACCAAGGACCCTTTCCCCACCGGGGAGCTGTTTTTT. Protein: CATKDPFPTGELFF.

CDR3 DNA sequence: TGTGCCAGCAGCTTAGCGGCGGGCCCGGAACCATACGAGCAGTACTTC. This sequence encodes CASSLAAGPEPYEQYF. This chain joins TRBV11-1 and TRBJ2-7; TRBD2 is a possible D gene (5 bases). This CDR3 region has 16 residues. Germline V lookup: CDR1 SGHAT, CDR2 FQDESV (reference sequence). Between the trimmed V and J ends, which lost 0 bases and 4 bases, there was a span of 16 bases. Filled out from reference TRBV11-1 and TRBJ2-7, the complete variable domain reads EAEVAQSPRYKITEKSQAVAFWCDPISGHATLYWYRQILGQGPELLVQFQDESVVDDSQLPKDRFSAERLKGVDSTLKIQPAELGDSAMYLCASSLAAGPEPYEQYFGPGTRLTVT.

The rearrangement uses TRBV10-3 and TRBJ2-5, with a tentative D call TRBD2 (5 bases). CDR3 length equals 15 residues. Trimming removed 4 bases from V and 5 bases from J, with 17 bases in between. Looked up from germline, CDR1 is ENHRY and CDR2 is SYGVKD. CDR3 sequence (DNA): TGTGCCATCAGTGGGCCCGACCAGGCGGGTGAGACCCAGTACTTC. Residues: CAISGPDQAGETQYF.

The chain is built from TRBV19 and TRBJ2-7; 7 positions agree with TRBD2. CDR1 and CDR2 from the germline V gene are LNHDA and SQIVND (reference sequence). V gave up 3 bases and J gave up 4 bases; unmatched junction bases: 6. The CDR3 is 14 residues long. The CDR3 DNA sequence: TGTGCCAGTAGTATCCGACTAGCCGCGTACGAGCAGTACTTC. It codes for CASSIRLAAYEQYF.

The V call is TRBV2, the J call TRBJ2-3; 9 nucleotides line up with TRBD1. V was clipped by 6 bases and J by 2 bases; unmatched bases: 6. CDR1 and CDR2 from the germline V gene are SNHLY and FYNNEI. The length of the CDR3 is 15 residues. The CDR3 sequence: CASRLTGGNTDTQYF. CDR3 bases: TGTGCCAGCAGGCTGACAGGGGGGAACACAGATACGCAGTATTTT. The complete variable domain, with remaining parts taken from reference TRBV2 and TRBJ2-3, reads EPEVTQTPSHQVTQMGQEVILRCVPISNHLYFYWYRQILGQKVEFLVSFYNNEISEKSEIFDDQFSVERPDGSNFTLKIRSTKLEDSAMYFCASRLTGGNTDTQYFGPGTRLTVL.

This clonotype has at least ten counts. The chain links TRBV10-2 to TRBJ2-7; a weak D match, TRBD2 (6 bases). This CDR3 region has 16 residues. Germline CDR1 and CDR2: WSHSY and SAAADI. The germline V and J ends were trimmed by 1 base and 6 bases, with 19 bases remaining between them. CDR3 loop: CASSELGGMLSGEQYF. The CDR3 bases are TGCGCCAGCAGTGAGTTGGGAGGAATGCTGTCCGGCGAGCAGTACTTC.

V gene TRBV6-1 combines with J gene TRBJ1-6; no clear D gene. This CDR3 is built from 12 residues. V lost 6 bases and J 8 bases, leaving 8 bases between the germline ends. Germline CDR1 reads MNHNS; CDR2 reads SASEGT. Written as DNA, the CDR3 is TGTGCCAGCAGGAGGGTAGATTCACCCCTCCACTTT. This encodes CASRRVDSPLHF.

This clonotype was detected many times. The chain employs TRBV19 and TRBJ2-6; D possibly corresponds to TRBD1 (5 bases). The germline V gene encodes CDR1 LNHDA and CDR2 SQIVND (reference sequence). This CDR3 is 15 amino acids long. The V and J ends lost 2 bases and 4 bases respectively, with 9 bases between them. This chain's CDR3 is CASSILRAGANVLTF. CDR3 bases: TGTGCCAGTAGTATACTCAGGGCCGGGGCCAACGTCCTGACTTTC.

This clonotype was detected a few times. A much more abundant neighbour one base away suggests this may be a read error. V is TRBV6-1 and J is TRBJ1-2, with 7 bases fitting TRBD1. Germline V gene data show CDR1 as MNHNS and CDR2 as SASEGT. The CDR3 has 13 amino acids. CDR3 bases: TGTGCCAGCTCTCCTGACAGGGCCTATGGCTACGCCTTC. Protein product: CASSPDRAYGYAF.

The CDR3 is CASSFGFEETQYF. For the CDR3, the DNA is TGTGCCAGCAGTTTCGGATTTGAAGAGACCCAGTACTTC. The V call is TRBV12-3 or TRBV12-4, the J call TRBJ2-5; no reliable D call. The V end was cut by 3 bases, the J end by 3 bases, with 8 bases between. The CDR3 length is 13 residues.

Ten or more counts support this clonotype. An end of the junction does not agree with germline; a read error may underlie this. J is TRBJ2-7 and V is TRBV6-1; 11 bases line up with TRBD1. CDR3 length: 15 amino acids. From germline, CDR1 is MNHNS and CDR2 SASEGT. The CDR3 loop reads CASSQAGQGATEQYF. As DNA, the CDR3 is TGTGCCAGCAGTCAAGCCGGACAGGGGGCCACCGAGCAGTACTTC.

This clonotype is a singleton in its sample. This clone may be a read error of a much larger clone one base away. The V call is TRBV4-3, the J call TRBJ2-3; D not certain. CDR3 length equals 15 residues. V was clipped by 1 base and J by 10 bases, with 18 bases between them. Germline loops: CDR1 LGHNA, CDR2 YSLEER. CDR3 in amino acids: CASSQVFPGADAQYF. In DNA, the CDR3 is TGCGCCAGCAGCCAAGTTTTCCCCGGAGCCGATGCGCAGTATTTT.

This clonotype was seen repeatedly, ten times or more. V is TRBV9 and J is TRBJ2-1; 7 bases match TRBD2. Per the germline V gene, CDR1 is SGDLS and CDR2 is YYNGEE. This CDR3 region has 15 residues. The junction had 8 bases not matched to a gene; V was cut back by 4 bases and J by 4 bases. CDR3 amino acids: CASSPRTGGYNEQFF. The CDR3 DNA follows: TGTGCCAGCAGCCCACGTACCGGGGGGTACAATGAGCAGTTCTTC. Full variable domain (missing parts from reference TRBV9 and TRBJ2-1): DSGVTQTPKHLITATGQRVTLRCSPRSGDLSVYWYQQSLDQGLQFLIQYYNGEERAKGNILERFSAQQFPDLHSELNLSSLELGDSALYFCASSPRTGGYNEQFFGPGTRLTVL.

This clonotype came up many times. The rearrangement uses TRBV20-1 and TRBJ1-4, with D unresolved. CDR3 length: 13 residues. Germline loops: CDR1 DFQATT, CDR2 SNEGSKA (reference sequence). V lost 6 bases to trimming and J lost 4 bases, with 12 bases between them. CDR3 loop: CSASFPNNEKLFF. The CDR3 region has the DNA TGCAGTGCCTCTTTCCCAAATAATGAAAAACTGTTTTTT.

About this clonotype: A clone one base away is much larger, so this may be a read error. In DNA form, the CDR3 reads TGCAGCGTTGAAAATCCGGAGGGGGACCAAGAGACCCAGTACTTC. Protein sequence: CSVENPEGDQETQYF. This chain uses TRBV29-1 with TRBJ2-5; tentatively, D is TRBD1 or TRBD2 (6 bases each). V lost 2 bases, J lost 0 bases, and 13 bases lay in between. Germline V gene lookup returns CDR1 SQVTM and CDR2 ANQGSEA. The CDR3 has 15 residues.

This clonotype has a count of ten or more. The gene calls are TRBV6-1 and TRBJ1-1; 11 bases agree with TRBD1. Germline values: CDR1 MNHNS, CDR2 SASEGT. The CDR3 runs 14 residues. J gave up 5 bases and V 5 bases, and 4 bases lay outside the gene matches. DNA of the CDR3: TGTGCCAGCAGTACGGGACAGGGGGGTACTGAAGCTTTCTTT. This sequence encodes CASSTGQGGTEAFF.

The chain recombines TRBV19 with TRBJ1-2, with TRBD1 as a possible D gene (6 bases). Germline V CDR1 and CDR2: LNHDA, SQIVND (reference sequence). The CDR3 contains 14 residues. V dropped 3 bases and J dropped 3 bases, with 11 bases sitting between them. The CDR3 region is CASSMARGDYGYTF. The CDR3 DNA is TGTGCCAGTAGTATGGCCAGGGGTGACTATGGCTACACCTTC.

This clonotype was observed at least ten times. The V gene is TRBV3-1, the J gene TRBJ2-5; D call uncertain. CDR3 length: 13 amino acids. Trimming cost V 6 bases and J 5 bases, with 13 bases left between them. Germline values: CDR1 LGHDT, CDR2 YNNKEL (reference sequence). The chain's CDR3 is CASRLYGEETQYF. Written as DNA, the CDR3 is TGTGCCAGCAGACTCTACGGTGAGGAGACCCAGTACTTC.

This clonotype was seen repeatedly, ten times or more. DNA of the CDR3: TGTGCCAGCAGTAGTAATCCCTATAGCACAGATACGCAGTATTTT. Protein sequence: CASSSNPYSTDTQYF. The V and J genes are TRBV12-3 or TRBV12-4 and TRBJ2-3, with D hard to call. V lost 5 bases to trimming and J lost 0 bases, with 12 bases between them. The CDR3 is made up of 15 amino acids.

The rearrangement joins TRBV7-9 to TRBJ2-1; D remains unclear. Germline V CDR1 and CDR2: SEHNR, FQNEAQ (reference sequence). The CDR3 totals 11 residues. V dropped 5 bases and J dropped 10 bases, with 9 bases sitting between them. The CDR3 coding sequence is TGTGCCAGCAGCCACAATGGGGAGCAGTTCTTC. It codes for CASSHNGEQFF.